These T cell receptor beta chains were read from a single sample in a study of blood T cell repertoires in COVID-19. Only in-frame clones appear in the TCRdb table, and some are missing; sequencing was by immunoSEQ multiplex PCR. The sample yields about 80,000 clones, around 88% seen once. The sample was peripheral blood. These receptors originate from an elderly woman with acute or convalescent COVID-19. CDR3s include the opening cysteine and the closing phenylalanine or tryptophan. The D gene is left open where the match is weak. A row's size may be missing; if present it is once, few, many or a size class.

D,size,V,J,CDR3,DNA
.,.,TRBV7-9,TRBJ1-4,CASSSDRQGMGEKLFF,TGTGCCAGCAGCTCTGACCGTCAGGGGATGGGTGAAAAACTGTTTTTT
TRBD2,.,TRBV6-2/TRBV6-3,TRBJ2-1,CASSSTSGRYNEQFF,TGTGCCAGCAGTTCAACTAGCGGCAGATACAATGAGCAGTTCTTC
TRBD2,once,TRBV19,TRBJ2-1,CASSHNGGGSYFYNEQFF,TGTGCCAGTAGTCATAATGGCGGCGGGAGTTATTTCTACAATGAGCAGTTCTTC
.,.,TRBV14,TRBJ2-1,CASSQNPSGSYNEQFF,TGTGCCAGCAGCCAAAATCCCTCCGGGTCCTACAATGAGCAGTTCTTC
.,.,TRBV7-6,TRBJ1-5,CASSLGHRENQPQHF,TGTGCCAGCAGCTTAGGTCACAGGGAGAATCAGCCCCAGCATTTT
.,.,TRBV5-1,TRBJ1-1,CASSLESGGTEAFF,TGCGCCAGCAGCTTGGAGAGCGGGGGCACTGAAGCTTTCTTT
TRBD1,.,TRBV5-5,TRBJ2-2,CASSLGQGVITGELFF,TGTGCCAGCAGCTTGGGACAGGGGGTTATAACCGGGGAGCTGTTTTTT
.,.,TRBV14,TRBJ2-5,CASSPKEGRRETQYF,TGTGCCAGCAGCCCGAAGGAGGGACGGCGAGAGACCCAGTACTTC
.,.,TRBV10-3,TRBJ2-3,CAISESAGRHTQYF,TGTGCCATCAGTGAGTCGGCGGGAAGACATACGCAGTATTTT
.,.,TRBV29-1,TRBJ2-7,CSVESAGAYEQYF,TGCAGCGTTGAATCTGCAGGGGCCTACGAGCAGTACTTC
.,.,TRBV7-9,TRBJ2-1,CASSSRTVSYNEQFF,TGTGCCAGCAGCTCCCGGACAGTCTCCTACAATGAGCAGTTCTTC
TRBD2,few,TRBV11-3,TRBJ2-5,CASSLDSGHSPGTQYF,TGTGCCAGCAGCTTAGATAGCGGGCACAGCCCCGGGACCCAGTACTTC
.,.,TRBV3-1/TRBV3-2,TRBJ2-3,CASSQGARGTDTQYF,TGTGCCAGCAGCCAGGGGGCGCGGGGCACAGATACGCAGTATTTT
TRBD1,.,TRBV6-5,TRBJ1-6,CASSRTDRADSPLHF,TGTGCCAGCAGTCGCACCGACAGGGCGGATTCACCCCTCCACTTT
TRBD1,.,TRBV5-4,TRBJ1-1,CASSLGQMNTEAFF,TGTGCCAGCAGCCTGGGACAGATGAACACTGAAGCTTTCTTT